The 2 T cell receptor beta chains below come from one sample, sequenced in a study of CD8 T cells in ankylosing spondylitis. No antigen has been identified for these receptors. Each CDR3 protein gets one entry after TCRdb re-called the 5' RACE reads with MiXCR. The table records 220,000 or so distinct CDR3 sequences, around 16% of them present only once. Study-wide points: It appeared that ankylosing spondylitis blood was characterized by a TCR beta motif of several highly homologous variants.

The sample consisted of blood, either unsorted or a sorted T cell fraction (not recorded which). The receptors stem from a male donor with ankylosing spondylitis.

This clonotype has a handful of counts. This rearrangement joins TRBV4-1 to TRBJ2-2; 7 positions match TRBD2. The CDR3 totals 13 residues. After removal of 4 bases from V and 7 bases from J, the junction contained 3 bases not matched to a gene. CDR1 MGHRA and CDR2 YSYEKL come from the germline V gene. For the CDR3, the DNA is TGCGCCAGCAGCCCAGGGACTAACGGGGAGCTGTTTTTT. It is translated as CASSPGTNGELFF.

V usage is TRBV7-9 and J usage is TRBJ2-1; no reliable D call. V lost 2 bases, J lost 1 base, and 15 bases lay in between. CDR1 and CDR2 from the germline V gene are SEHNR and FQNEAQ (reference sequence). This CDR3 has 17 residues. Here the CDR3 DNA reads TGTGCCAGCAGCTTATATCCGGACCTTGTATCCTACAATGAGCAGTTCTTC. It translates to CASSLYPDLVSYNEQFF.